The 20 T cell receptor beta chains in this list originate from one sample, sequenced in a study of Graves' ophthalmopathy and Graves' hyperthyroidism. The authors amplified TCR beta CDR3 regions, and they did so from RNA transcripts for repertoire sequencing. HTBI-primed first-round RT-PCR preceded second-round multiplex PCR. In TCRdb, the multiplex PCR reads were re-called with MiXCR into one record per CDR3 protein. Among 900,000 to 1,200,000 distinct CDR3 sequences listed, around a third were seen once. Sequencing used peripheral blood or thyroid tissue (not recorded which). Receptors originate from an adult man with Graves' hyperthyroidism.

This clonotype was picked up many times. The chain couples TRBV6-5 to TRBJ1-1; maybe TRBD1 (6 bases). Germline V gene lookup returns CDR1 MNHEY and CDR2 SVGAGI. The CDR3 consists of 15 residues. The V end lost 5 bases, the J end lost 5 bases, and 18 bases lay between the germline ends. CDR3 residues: CASSGQGRRGTEAFF. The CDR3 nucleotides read TGTGCCAGCAGTGGCCAGGGGAGGAGGGGGACTGAAGCTTTCTTT.

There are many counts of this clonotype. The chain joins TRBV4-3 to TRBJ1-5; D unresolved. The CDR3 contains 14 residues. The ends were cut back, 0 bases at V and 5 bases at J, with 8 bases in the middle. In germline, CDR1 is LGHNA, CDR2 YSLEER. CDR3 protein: CASSQDGVHQPQHF. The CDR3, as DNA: TGCGCCAGCAGCCAAGATGGAGTCCATCAGCCCCAGCATTTT.

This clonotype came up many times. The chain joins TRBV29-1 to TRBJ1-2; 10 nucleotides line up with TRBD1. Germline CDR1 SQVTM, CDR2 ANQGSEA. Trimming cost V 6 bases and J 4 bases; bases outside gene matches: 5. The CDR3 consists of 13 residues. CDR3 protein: CSVRTGGAYGYTF. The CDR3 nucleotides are TGCAGCGTACGGACAGGGGGGGCCTATGGCTACACCTTC.

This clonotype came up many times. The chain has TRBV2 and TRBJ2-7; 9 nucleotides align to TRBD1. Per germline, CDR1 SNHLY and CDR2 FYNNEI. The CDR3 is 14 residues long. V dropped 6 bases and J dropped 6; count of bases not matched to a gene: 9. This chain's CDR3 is CASRGDRVSLEQYF. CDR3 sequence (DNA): TGTGCCAGCAGGGGGGACAGGGTCTCGCTCGAGCAGTACTTC.

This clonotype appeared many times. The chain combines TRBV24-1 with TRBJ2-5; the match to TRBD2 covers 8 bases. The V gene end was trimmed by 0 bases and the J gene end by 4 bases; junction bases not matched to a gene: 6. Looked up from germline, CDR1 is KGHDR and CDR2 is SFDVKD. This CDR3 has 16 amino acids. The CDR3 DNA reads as TGTGCCACCAGTGATTTGGTGGGGGCGGGAGGAGAGACCCAGTACTTC. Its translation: CATSDLVGAGGETQYF.

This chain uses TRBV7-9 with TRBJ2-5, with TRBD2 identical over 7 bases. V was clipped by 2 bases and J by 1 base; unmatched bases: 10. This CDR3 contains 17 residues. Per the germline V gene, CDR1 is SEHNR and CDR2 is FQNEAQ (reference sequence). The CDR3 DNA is TGTGCCAGCAGCTTATCCGGGTTGGGGGGGGTCCAAGAGACCCAGTACTTC. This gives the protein CASSLSGLGGVQETQYF.

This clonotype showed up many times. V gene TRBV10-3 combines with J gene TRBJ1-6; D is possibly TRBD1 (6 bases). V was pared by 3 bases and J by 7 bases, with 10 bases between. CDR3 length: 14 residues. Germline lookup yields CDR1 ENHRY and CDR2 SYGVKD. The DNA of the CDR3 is TGTGCCATCAGTGAATGGGACATAAATTCACCCCTCCACTTT. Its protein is CAISEWDINSPLHF.

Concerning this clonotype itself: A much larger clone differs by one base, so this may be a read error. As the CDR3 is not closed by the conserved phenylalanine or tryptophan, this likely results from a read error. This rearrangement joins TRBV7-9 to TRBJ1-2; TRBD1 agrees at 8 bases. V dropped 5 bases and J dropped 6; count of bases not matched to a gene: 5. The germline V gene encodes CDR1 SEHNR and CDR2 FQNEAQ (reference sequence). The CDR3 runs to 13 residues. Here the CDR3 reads CASSPRGPDGYTS. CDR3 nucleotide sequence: TGTGCCAGCAGCCCCAGGGGGCCCGATGGCTACACCTCC.

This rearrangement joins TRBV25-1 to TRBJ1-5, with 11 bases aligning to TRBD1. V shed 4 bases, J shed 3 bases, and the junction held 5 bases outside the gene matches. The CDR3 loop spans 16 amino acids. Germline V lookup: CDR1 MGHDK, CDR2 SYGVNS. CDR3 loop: CASSAKDRGLNQPQHF. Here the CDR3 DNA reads TGTGCCAGCAGTGCTAAGGACAGGGGGCTCAATCAGCCCCAGCATTTT.

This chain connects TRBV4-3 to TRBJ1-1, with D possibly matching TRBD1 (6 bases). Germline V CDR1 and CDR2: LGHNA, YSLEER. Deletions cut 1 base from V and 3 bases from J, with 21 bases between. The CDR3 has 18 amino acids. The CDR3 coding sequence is TGCGCCAGCAGCCAAGGGGGGGGCAGGCTTGTTCTTGACACTGAAGCTTTCTTT. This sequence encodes CASSQGGGRLVLDTEAFF.

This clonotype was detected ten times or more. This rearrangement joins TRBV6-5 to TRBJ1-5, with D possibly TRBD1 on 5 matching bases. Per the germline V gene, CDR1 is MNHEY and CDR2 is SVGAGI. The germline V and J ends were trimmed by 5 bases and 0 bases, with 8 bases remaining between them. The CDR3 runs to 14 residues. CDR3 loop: CASSPGPSNQPQHF. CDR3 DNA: TGTGCCAGCAGTCCGGGACCTAGCAATCAGCCCCAGCATTTT.

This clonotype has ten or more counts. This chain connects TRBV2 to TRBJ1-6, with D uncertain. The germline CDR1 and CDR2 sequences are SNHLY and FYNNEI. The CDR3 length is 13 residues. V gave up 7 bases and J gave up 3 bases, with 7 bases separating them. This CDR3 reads CASTPVYNSPLHF. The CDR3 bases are TGTGCCAGCACCCCGGTCTATAATTCACCCCTCCACTTT.

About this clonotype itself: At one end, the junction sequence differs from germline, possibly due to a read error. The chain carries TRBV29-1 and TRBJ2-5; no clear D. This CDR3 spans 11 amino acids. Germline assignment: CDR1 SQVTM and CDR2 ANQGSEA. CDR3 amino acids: CSASYQETQHF. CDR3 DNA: TGCAGCGCCTCGTACCAAGAGACCCAGCACTTC.

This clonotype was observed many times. The CDR3 reads CASRRVPSSYEQYF. The CDR3 coding sequence is TGCGCCAGCAGACGGGTCCCGAGCTCCTACGAGCAGTACTTC. This chain connects TRBV5-1 to TRBJ2-7; D not resolved. CDR1 and CDR2 from the germline V gene are SGHRS and YFSETQ. V lost 5 bases and J 0 bases, leaving 12 bases between the germline ends. The CDR3 contains 14 residues.

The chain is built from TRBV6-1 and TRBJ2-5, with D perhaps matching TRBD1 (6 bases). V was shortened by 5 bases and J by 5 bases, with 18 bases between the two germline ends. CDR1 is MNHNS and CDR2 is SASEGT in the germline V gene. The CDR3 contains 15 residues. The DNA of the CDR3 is TGTGCCAGCAGTTACTCGACAGGTCCCGGGGAGACCCAGTACTTC. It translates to CASSYSTGPGETQYF.

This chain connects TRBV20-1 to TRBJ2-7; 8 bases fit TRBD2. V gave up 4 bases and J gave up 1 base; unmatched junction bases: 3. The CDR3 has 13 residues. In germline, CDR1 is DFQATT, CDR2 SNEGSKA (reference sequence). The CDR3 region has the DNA TGCAGTGCTAAGGCGGGAGGTTCCTACGAGCAGTACTTC. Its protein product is CSAKAGGSYEQYF.

CDR3 amino acids: CAIGSGSGTVETQYF. Written as DNA, the CDR3 is TGTGCCATCGGCTCCGGGAGTGGTACGGTTGAGACCCAGTACTTC. V is TRBV10-3 and J is TRBJ2-5, with D possibly TRBD2 on 6 matching bases. The CDR3 totals 15 residues. Between the trimmed V and J ends, which lost 8 bases and 5 bases, there was a span of 21 bases. Germline V gene data show CDR1 as ENHRY and CDR2 as SYGVKD.

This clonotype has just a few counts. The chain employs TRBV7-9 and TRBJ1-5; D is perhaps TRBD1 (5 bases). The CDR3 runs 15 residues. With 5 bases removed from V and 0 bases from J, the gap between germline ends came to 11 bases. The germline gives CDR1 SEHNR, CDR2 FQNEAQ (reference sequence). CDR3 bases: TGTGCCAGCAGCCATACCAGGGATAGCAATCAGCCCCAGCATTTT. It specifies CASSHTRDSNQPQHF. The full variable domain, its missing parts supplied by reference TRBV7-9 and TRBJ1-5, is DTGVSQNPRHKITKRGQNVTFRCDPISEHNRLYWYRQTLGQGPEFLTYFQNEAQLEKSRLLSDRFSAERPKGSFSTLEIQRTEQGDSAMYLCASSHTRDSNQPQHFGDGTRLSIL.

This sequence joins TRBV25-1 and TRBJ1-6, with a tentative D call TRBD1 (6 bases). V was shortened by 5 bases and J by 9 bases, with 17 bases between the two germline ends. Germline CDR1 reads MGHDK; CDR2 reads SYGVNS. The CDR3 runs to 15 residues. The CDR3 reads CASSFGGAGISPLHF. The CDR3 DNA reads TGTGCCAGCAGTTTTGGGGGGGCGGGGATTTCACCCCTCCACTTT.

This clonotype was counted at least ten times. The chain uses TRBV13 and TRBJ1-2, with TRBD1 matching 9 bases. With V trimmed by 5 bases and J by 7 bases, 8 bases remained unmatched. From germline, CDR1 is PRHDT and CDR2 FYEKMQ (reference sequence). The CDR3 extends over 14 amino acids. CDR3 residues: CASSEIGTGTGYTF. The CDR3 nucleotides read TGTGCCAGCAGCGAAATTGGGACAGGGACTGGCTACACCTTC. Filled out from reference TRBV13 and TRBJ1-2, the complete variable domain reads AAGVIQSPRHLIKEKRETATLKCYPIPRHDTVYWYQQGPGQDPQFLISFYEKMQSDKGSIPDRFSAQQFSDYHSELNMSSLELGDSALYFCASSEIGTGTGYTFGSGTRLTVV.